This T cell receptor beta chain was recorded in a study of cytomegalovirus exposure and HLA in healthy donors. The study ran its PCR with 60 Vbeta and 13 Jbeta primers. The repertoire was sequenced with immunoSEQ multiplex PCR; TCRdb's copy has only in-frame clones and lacks some. The sample shows about 200,000 clones, roughly four fifths of them seen only once. CDR3 length equals 18 residues. The V gene lost 0 bases and the J gene lost 0 bases, with 18 bases spanning the gap. Germline V CDR1 and CDR2: SGHDT, YYEEEE. About this clone itself: Its antigen remains unidentified.

Study observations and caveats: V segments that were indistinguishable, TRBV6-2 and TRBV6-3 among them, were omitted from analysis. Trimming of TCR beta V- and J-genes showed a link, identified in a later analysis, to a missense DCLRE1C variant.

The sequencing sample was made of PBMCs. This receptor was taken from a woman aged 50 to 60 in good health and CMV-seropositive. This chain links TRBV5-6 with TRBJ1-1; possibly TRBD1 for D (5 bases). The CDR3 bases are TGTGCCAGCAGCTTGGTGACCGAATTGGGGCACATGAACACTGAAGCTTTCTTT. It is translated as CASSLVTELGHMNTEAFF.